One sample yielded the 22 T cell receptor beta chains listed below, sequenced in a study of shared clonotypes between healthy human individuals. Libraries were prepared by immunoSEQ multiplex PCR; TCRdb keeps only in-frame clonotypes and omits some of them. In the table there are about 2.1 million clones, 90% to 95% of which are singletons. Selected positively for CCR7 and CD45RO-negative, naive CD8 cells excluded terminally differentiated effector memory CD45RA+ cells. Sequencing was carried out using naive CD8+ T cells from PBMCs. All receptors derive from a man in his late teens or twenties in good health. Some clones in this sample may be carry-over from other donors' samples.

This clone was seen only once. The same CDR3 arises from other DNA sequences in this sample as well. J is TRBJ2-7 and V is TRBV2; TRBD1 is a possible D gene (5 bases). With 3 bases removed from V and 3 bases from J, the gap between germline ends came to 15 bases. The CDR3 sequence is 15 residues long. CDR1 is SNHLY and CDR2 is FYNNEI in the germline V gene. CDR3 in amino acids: CASSDANRPVYEQYF. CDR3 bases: TGTGCCAGCAGTGATGCAAACAGGCCCGTCTACGAGCAGTACTTC. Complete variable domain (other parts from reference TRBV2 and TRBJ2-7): EPEVTQTPSHQVTQMGQEVILRCVPISNHLYFYWYRQILGQKVEFLVSFYNNEISEKSEIFDDQFSVERPDGSNFTLKIRSTKLEDSAMYFCASSDANRPVYEQYFGPGTRLTVT.

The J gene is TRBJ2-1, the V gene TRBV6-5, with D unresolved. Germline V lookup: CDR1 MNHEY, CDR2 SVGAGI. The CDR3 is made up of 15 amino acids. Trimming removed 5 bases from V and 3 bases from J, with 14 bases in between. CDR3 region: CASSVWGNNYNEQFF. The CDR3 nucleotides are TGTGCCAGCAGTGTTTGGGGTAACAACTACAATGAGCAGTTCTTC.

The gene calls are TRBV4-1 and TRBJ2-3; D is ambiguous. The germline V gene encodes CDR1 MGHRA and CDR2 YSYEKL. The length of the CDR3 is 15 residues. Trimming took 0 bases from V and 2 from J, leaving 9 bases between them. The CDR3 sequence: CASSQEGRVTDTQYF. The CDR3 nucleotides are TGCGCCAGCAGCCAAGAGGGCAGAGTCACAGATACGCAGTATTTT.

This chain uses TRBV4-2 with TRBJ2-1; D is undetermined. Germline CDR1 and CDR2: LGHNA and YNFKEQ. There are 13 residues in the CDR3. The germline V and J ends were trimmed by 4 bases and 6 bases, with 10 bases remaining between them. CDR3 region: CASSPLDANEQFF. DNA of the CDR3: TGTGCCAGCAGCCCATTGGACGCCAATGAGCAGTTCTTC.

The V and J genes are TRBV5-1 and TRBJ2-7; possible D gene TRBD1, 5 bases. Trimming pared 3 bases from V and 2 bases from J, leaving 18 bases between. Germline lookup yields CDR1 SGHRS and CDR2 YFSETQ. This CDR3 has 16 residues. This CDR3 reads CASSSSLGRTTYEQYF. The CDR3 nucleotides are TGCGCCAGCAGCTCCTCTTTGGGGCGTACCACCTACGAGCAGTACTTC.

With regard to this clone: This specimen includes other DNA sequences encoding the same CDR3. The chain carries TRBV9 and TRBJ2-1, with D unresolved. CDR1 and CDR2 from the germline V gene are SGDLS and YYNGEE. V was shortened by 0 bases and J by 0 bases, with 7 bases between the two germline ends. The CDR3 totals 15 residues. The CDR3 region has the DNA TGTGCCAGCAGCGTAGTCGGCGGCTCCTACAATGAGCAGTTCTTC. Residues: CASSVVGGSYNEQFF.

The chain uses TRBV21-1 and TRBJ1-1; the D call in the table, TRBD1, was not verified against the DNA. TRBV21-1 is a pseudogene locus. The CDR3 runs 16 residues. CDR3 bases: TGTGCCAGCAGTTCCGGGGACAGGGGTTCGGTGACTGAAGCTTTCTTT. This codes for CASSSGDRGSVTEAFF.

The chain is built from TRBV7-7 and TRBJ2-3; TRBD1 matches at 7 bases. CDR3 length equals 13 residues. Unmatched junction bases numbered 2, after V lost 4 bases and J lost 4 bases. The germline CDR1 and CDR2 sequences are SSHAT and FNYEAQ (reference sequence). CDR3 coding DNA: TGTGCCAGCAGCTCCGACAGGGCAGATACGCAGTATTTT. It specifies CASSSDRADTQYF.

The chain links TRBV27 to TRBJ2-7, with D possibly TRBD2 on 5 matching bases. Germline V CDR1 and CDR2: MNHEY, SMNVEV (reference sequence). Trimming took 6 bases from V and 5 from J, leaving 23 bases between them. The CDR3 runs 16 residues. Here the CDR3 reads CASSPGVGVGRDEQYF. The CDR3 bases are TGTGCCAGCAGCCCCGGTGTCGGGGTTGGCCGGGACGAGCAGTACTTC.

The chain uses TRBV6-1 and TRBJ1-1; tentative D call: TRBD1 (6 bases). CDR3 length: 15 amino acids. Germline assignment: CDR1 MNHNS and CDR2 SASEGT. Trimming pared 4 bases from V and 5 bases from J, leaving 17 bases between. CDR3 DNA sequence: TGTGCCAGCAGTGTTCCGGGACCTAGGGGGACTGAAGCTTTCTTT. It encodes CASSVPGPRGTEAFF.

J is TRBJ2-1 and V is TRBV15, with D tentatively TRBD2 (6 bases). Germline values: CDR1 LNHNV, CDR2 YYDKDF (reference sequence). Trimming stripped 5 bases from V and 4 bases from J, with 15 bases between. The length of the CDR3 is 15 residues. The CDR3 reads CATSLEGTGYNEQFF. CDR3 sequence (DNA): TGTGCCACCAGCCTAGAGGGGACTGGTTACAATGAGCAGTTCTTC. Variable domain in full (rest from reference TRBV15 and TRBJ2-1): DAMVIQNPRYQVTQFGKPVTLSCSQTLNHNVMYWYQQKSSQAPKLLFHYYDKDFNNEADTPDNFQSRRPNTSFCFLDIRSPGLGDTAMYLCATSLEGTGYNEQFFGPGTRLTVL.

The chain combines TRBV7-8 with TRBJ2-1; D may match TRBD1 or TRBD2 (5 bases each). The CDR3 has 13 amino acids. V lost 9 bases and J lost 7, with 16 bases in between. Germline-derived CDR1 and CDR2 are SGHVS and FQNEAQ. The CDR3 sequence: CASRRDGKNEQFF. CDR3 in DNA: TGTGCCAGTCGCAGGGACGGTAAAAATGAGCAGTTCTTC.

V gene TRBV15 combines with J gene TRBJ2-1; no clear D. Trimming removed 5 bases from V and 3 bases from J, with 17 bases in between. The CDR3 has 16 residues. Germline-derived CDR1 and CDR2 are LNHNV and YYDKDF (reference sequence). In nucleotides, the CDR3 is TGTGCCACCAGCCTCGATCGGGCGGCCGTCTACAATGAGCAGTTCTTC. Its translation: CATSLDRAAVYNEQFF.

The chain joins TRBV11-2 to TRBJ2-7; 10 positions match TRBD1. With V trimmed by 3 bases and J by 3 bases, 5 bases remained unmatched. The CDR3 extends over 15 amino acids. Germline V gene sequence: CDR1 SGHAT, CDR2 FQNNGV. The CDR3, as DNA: TGTGCCAGCAGCTTCGGGACAGGGGTAAGCTACGAGCAGTACTTC. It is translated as CASSFGTGVSYEQYF.

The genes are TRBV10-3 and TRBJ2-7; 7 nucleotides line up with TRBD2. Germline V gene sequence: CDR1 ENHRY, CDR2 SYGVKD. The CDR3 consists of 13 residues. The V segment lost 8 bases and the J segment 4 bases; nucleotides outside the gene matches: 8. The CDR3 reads CAIGEGGRYEQYF. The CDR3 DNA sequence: TGTGCCATCGGGGAGGGAGGAAGGTACGAGCAGTACTTC.

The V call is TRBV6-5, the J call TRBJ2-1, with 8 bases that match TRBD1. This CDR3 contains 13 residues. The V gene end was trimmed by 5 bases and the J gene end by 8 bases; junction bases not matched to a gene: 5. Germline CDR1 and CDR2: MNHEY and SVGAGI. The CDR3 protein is CASSLMTGDEQFF. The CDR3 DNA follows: TGTGCCAGCAGTCTGATGACAGGGGATGAGCAGTTCTTC.

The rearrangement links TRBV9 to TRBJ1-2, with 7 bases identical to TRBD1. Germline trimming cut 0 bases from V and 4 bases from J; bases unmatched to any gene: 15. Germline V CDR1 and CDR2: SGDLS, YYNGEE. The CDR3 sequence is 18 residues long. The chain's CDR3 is CASSVARGQLIFPYGYTF. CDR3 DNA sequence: TGTGCCAGCAGCGTAGCTAGGGGACAGTTGATCTTTCCCTATGGCTACACCTTC.

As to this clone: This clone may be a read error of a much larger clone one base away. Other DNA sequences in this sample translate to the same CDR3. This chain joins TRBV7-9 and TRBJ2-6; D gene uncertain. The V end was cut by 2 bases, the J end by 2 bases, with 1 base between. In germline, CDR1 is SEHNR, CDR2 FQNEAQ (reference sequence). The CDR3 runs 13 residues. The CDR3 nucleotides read TGTGCCAGCAGCTTAACTGGGGCCAACGTCCTGACTTTC. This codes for CASSLTGANVLTF.

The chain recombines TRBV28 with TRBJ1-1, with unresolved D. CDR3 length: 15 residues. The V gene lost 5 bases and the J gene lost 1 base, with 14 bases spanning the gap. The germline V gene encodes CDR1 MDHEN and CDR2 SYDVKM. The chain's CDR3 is CASSSPPEGNTEAFF. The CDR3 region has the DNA TGTGCCAGCAGTAGTCCCCCCGAGGGGAACACTGAAGCTTTCTTT.

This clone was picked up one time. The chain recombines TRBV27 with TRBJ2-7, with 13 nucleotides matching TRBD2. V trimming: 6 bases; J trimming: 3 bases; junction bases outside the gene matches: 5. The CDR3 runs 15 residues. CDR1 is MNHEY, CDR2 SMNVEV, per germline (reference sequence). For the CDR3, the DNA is TGTGCCAGCAGAAAAGGACTAGCGGGAGTCTACGAGCAGTACTTC. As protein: CASRKGLAGVYEQYF.

CDR3 nucleotide sequence: TGTGCCAGCAGTCCCCTTGGGGGTGGGGGAGGTGGCTACACCTTC. This gives the protein CASSPLGGGGGGYTF. The chain links TRBV6-6 to TRBJ1-2; a possible D gene is TRBD1 (5 bases). Germline CDR1 reads MNHNY; CDR2 reads SVGAGI (reference sequence). CDR3 size: 15 residues. Trimming stripped 5 bases from V and 7 bases from J, with 20 bases between.

The CDR3 region has the DNA TGTGCCAGTTGTTCCCTAGCGGGAGTCTGGCACGAGCAGTACTTC. Translated: CASCSLAGVWHEQYF. This sequence joins TRBV7-8 and TRBJ2-7, with TRBD2 matching over 10 bases. The V segment lost 9 bases and the J segment 5 bases; nucleotides outside the gene matches: 13. This CDR3 has 15 residues. Germline CDR1 is SGHVS and CDR2 is FQNEAQ.